This T cell receptor beta chain was found in a study of shared clonotypes between healthy human individuals (dated by TCRdb to between 2020 and 2021). Study-level background: A couple of women and a few men aged 18 to 49 years were included in the cohort. Blood TCR repertoires of five healthy adults were deeply sequenced to estimate repertoire size and the extent of clonotype sharing between individuals. For each donor, CD4 naive and CD4 memory were each run on three plates, CD8 naive on two plates, and CD8 memory on one plate. To increase sequencing depth and limit assay-specific biases, TCR repertoire library preparation and sequencing were carried out by different laboratories using diverse techniques. Between about 0.85 and 9.5 billion PBMCs per donor were obtained by leukapheresis. Overall study results and their limits: Sharing across a few donors was observed for approximately 5% of naive CD4, less than 4% of naive CD8, over 2% of memory CD4, and about 0.4% of memory CD8 clonotypes. Based on pairwise subsampling, the degree of clonotype sharing among donors was expected to be affected by sequencing depth. Compared with non-shared clonotypes, clonotypes shared by all four sorted-subset donors had higher generation probabilities. Sampling was limited to blood, and TCR repertoires in tissue likely differ from TCR repertoires in blood. Naive subsets generally had larger estimated clonotype richness than memory subsets. Rarefaction of sorted-subset datasets indicated incomplete sequencing despite the large sequencing depth. The small number of donors limited the genetic and exposure-history diversity represented.

TCR CDR3 regions were amplified from genomic DNA by multiplex PCR using the deep immunoSEQ assay. Extracted genomic DNA from each cell subset was spread evenly across all wells of several immunoSEQ 96-well plates, with each plate serving as a replicate. For sorted subsets, about 200 ng genomic DNA, equal to 25,000 to 35,000 T cell genomes, was loaded into each replicate PCR. Purified libraries were quantified with a Qubit 3.0 fluorometer, sized on a Bioanalyzer 2100, and re-quantified with the KAPA Library Quantification kit. Every immunoSEQ 96-well plate was sequenced on a dedicated single-read 150-cycle Illumina NextSeq 550 flow cell. The source study handled its data this way. Because the immunoSEQ output held only junctional sequences and lacked quality scores, the filtering could not match the filtering applied to full-length reads. To assign V/J genes and CDR3, sequences were annotated using PyIR, a Python wrapper for IgBLAST v1.9, with IMGT germline references. Any read was removed if the V/J assignment was weak (E-value above 1e-6), the CDR3 was missing, or the read contained stop codons, out-of-frame junctions, or ambiguous translated residues. V3J clonotypes were defined as sequences sharing the same inferred V gene, J gene, and CDR3 amino acid sequence. Percentage overlap between repertoires was computed as shared unique clonotypes divided by the size of the smaller repertoire. Richness of each repertoire was evaluated using RTK rarefaction, the Chao1 estimator, and Recon v2.1 estimates of unobserved clonotypes. Generation probabilities were computed with OLGA for all TCRbeta clonotypes obtained by the gDNA method from a handful of donors. TCRdb stores this immuneACCESS table with in-frame sequences only. Part of the clones is absent; in the studies checked, under half of the shortfall reflects unresolved V genes, and no reason is known for the rest. The DNA gave D and trimming, while V, J and clone size come from that table. Present in this sample are roughly 1,800,000 clones, approximately 95% of which were seen just once. The leading ten clones occupy around 1.2% of the sample.

CD8 naive samples were CD45RO-negative cells positively selected for CCR7, giving a CD45RA+CCR7+ population that excluded TemRA cells. Healthy HIV-negative adults with no recently reported acute infections or vaccinations were included as donors. Every donor was a Caucasian adult living in Nashville, Tennessee, USA. Blood was collected by leukapheresis, and PBMCs were isolated by Ficoll-Histopaque density gradient centrifugation and then cryopreserved in liquid nitrogen vapor phase. Analytical flow cytometry was used to check the purity and quantity of each magnetically sorted T cell population. From each sorted fraction, genomic DNA was isolated and quantified by UV absorbance on a Nanodrop 2000c. As for this clone: Its cognate antigen has yet to be identified. No base quality information exists; no much larger clone differs at one position. Distinct nucleotide sequences in the sample also encode this CDR3.

This receptor was identified in a man aged 18 to 29 in good health. Sequenced sample: naive CD8+ T cells sorted from blood. The sample's cell subset or site label, decoded: CD45RA+CCR7+.

The DNA is as follows: TGTGCCAGCAGCTTAAGTGGGGACACTTACTACGAGCAGTACTTC. This is translated as CASSLSGDTYYEQYF. The V and J segments used are TRBV7-2 and TRBJ2-7; the D gene is perhaps TRBD1, from 6 matching bases. V lost 2 bases and J lost 3 bases; the stretch between them is 14 bases long. The CDR3 starts with the cysteine, ends with the phenylalanine, and has 15 residues. The read is trimmed to its CDR3 DNA, 45 bases read in frame from base 1. Sequences SGHTA (CDR1) and FQGNSA (CDR2) are obtained from the germline V gene.